The text below deals with one TCR beta chain. The antigen remains unidentified. Profiled with immunoSEQ multiplex PCR; TCRdb holds only in-frame clones, not every one. The table shows some 29,000 clones, with around 76% occurring only once. The entry originates in a study of cytotoxic CD8 clonotypes in ibrutinib-treated CLL. Overall study context: Response sampling took place at median roughly twelve months of treatment, range 6 to 36. General study points: Sampling times differed between sustained-remission and progressing patients.

V gave up 5 bases and J gave up 4 bases, with 11 bases separating them. There are 13 residues in the CDR3. Germline V gene sequence: CDR1 MGHRA, CDR2 YSYEKL. The sample was PBMCs, taken after 36 months of ibrutinib treatment. The sequence derives from a human donor with chronic lymphocytic leukemia. This chain joins TRBV4-1 and TRBJ1-1; D gene ambiguous. DNA for the CDR3: TGCGCCAGCAGCAAAGTTTCGACCACTGAAGCTTTCTTT. Translation gives CASSKVSTTEAFF.